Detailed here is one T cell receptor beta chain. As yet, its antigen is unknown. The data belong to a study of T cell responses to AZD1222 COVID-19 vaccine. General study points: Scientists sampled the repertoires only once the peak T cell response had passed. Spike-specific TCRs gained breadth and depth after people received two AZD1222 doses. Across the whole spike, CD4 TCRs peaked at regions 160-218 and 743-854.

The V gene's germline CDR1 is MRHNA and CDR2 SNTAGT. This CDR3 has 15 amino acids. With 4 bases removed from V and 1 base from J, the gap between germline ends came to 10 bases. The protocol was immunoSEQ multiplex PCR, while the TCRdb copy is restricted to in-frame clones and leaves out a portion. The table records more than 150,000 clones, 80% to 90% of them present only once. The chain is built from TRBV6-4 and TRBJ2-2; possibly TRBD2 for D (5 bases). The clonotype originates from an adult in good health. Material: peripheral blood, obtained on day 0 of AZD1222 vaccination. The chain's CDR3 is CASSASSMNTGELFF. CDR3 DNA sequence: TGTGCCAGCAGTGCTAGCAGTATGAACACCGGGGAGCTGTTTTTT.